A selection of T cell receptor beta chains follows, all from one sample in a study of OX40 agonist ivuxolimab in advanced cancers. TCRdb keeps only in-frame clones here, not all; method: immunoSEQ multiplex PCR. The sample records tens of thousands of clones, roughly nine tenths being singletons. The sample consisted of CD4+ or CD8+ T cells sorted from blood, taken in a trial of the OX40 agonist ivuxolimab. These TCRs come from an adult with an advanced solid tumor such as melanoma, head and neck, liver or kidney cancer. CDR3s include the opening cysteine and the closing phenylalanine or tryptophan. D genes are given only for firm matches. Not all rows give a size; the values are once, few, many and, for expanded clones, a class.

V gene: TRBV4-2; clone size: once; J gene: TRBJ2-7; D gene: NA; CDR3 DNA: TGTGCCAGCAGCCAAGATATAGAATCCTACGAGCAGTACTTC; CDR3 protein: CASSQDIESYEQYF
V gene: TRBV4-3; clone size: NA; J gene: TRBJ2-2; D gene: NA; CDR3 DNA: TGCGCCAGCAGCCAGAGCGCTGGGATCGGGGAGCTGTTTTTT; CDR3 protein: CASSQSAGIGELFF
V gene: TRBV9; clone size: NA; J gene: TRBJ2-1; D gene: NA; CDR3 DNA: TGTGCCAGCAGCATGGACAGTACGCACTACAATGAGCAGTTCTTC; CDR3 protein: CASSMDSTHYNEQFF
V gene: TRBV27; clone size: NA; J gene: TRBJ1-2; D gene: NA; CDR3 DNA: TGTGCCAGCAGTTTTGGGCCGAGTACGAGGCTTGGGGGCTACACCTTC; CDR3 protein: CASSFGPSTRLGGYTF
V gene: TRBV28; clone size: NA; J gene: TRBJ1-5; D gene: NA; CDR3 DNA: TGTGCCAGCCTGAGCGCCTCCAACAATCAGCCCCAGCATTTT; CDR3 protein: CASLSASNNQPQHF
V gene: TRBV27; clone size: NA; J gene: TRBJ2-1; D gene: TRBD2; CDR3 DNA: TGTGCCAGCAGTTCAGCGGGAGGACTCCTCATGGAGCAGTTCTTC; CDR3 protein: CASSSAGGLLMEQFF
V gene: TRBV30; clone size: NA; J gene: TRBJ2-3; D gene: NA; CDR3 DNA: TGTGCCTGTCTGGGGTGGGGGGGCACAGATACGCAGTATTTT; CDR3 protein: CACLGWGGTDTQYF
V gene: TRBV7-9; clone size: few; J gene: TRBJ1-5; D gene: NA; CDR3 DNA: TGTGCCAGCAGCTTAGCAGGGAGCAATCAGCCCCAGCATTTT; CDR3 protein: CASSLAGSNQPQHF
V gene: TRBV28; clone size: NA; J gene: TRBJ2-3; D gene: NA; CDR3 DNA: TGTGCCAGCAGTCCCGATAGGCTAGTCGGGGGAGATACGCAGTATTTT; CDR3 protein: CASSPDRLVGGDTQYF
V gene: TRBV4-1; clone size: NA; J gene: TRBJ2-7; D gene: TRBD1; CDR3 DNA: TGCGCCAGCAGCCAGGGGACAGGGGGCTCCTACGAGCAGTACTTC; CDR3 protein: CASSQGTGGSYEQYF
V gene: TRBV5-1; clone size: NA; J gene: TRBJ1-4; D gene: NA; CDR3 DNA: TGCGCCAGCACCCCCAACCCAGGGGACTCACCGACCCTGTTTTTT; CDR3 protein: CASTPNPGDSPTLFF
V gene: TRBV6-5; clone size: NA; J gene: TRBJ2-1; D gene: NA; CDR3 DNA: TGTGCCAGCAGGACCTCTGGGGGAAGTGGTGAGCAGTTCTTC; CDR3 protein: CASRTSGGSGEQFF
V gene: TRBV7-2; clone size: NA; J gene: TRBJ1-1; D gene: NA; CDR3 DNA: TGTGCCAGCAGCTTAGAGTGGCGGGTGAGGGCCCCGCGGACTGAAGCTTTCTTT; CDR3 protein: CASSLEWRVRAPRTEAFF
V gene: TRBV28; clone size: once; J gene: TRBJ2-7; D gene: NA; CDR3 DNA: TGTGCCAGCAGTCTGCAGACAGTCACCTACGAGCAGTACTTC; CDR3 protein: CASSLQTVTYEQYF
V gene: TRBV5-1; clone size: NA; J gene: TRBJ2-2; D gene: NA; CDR3 DNA: TGCGCCAGCAGCTTGGATCGCAGAAACACCGGGGAGCTGTTTTTT; CDR3 protein: CASSLDRRNTGELFF
V gene: TRBV7-8; clone size: NA; J gene: TRBJ2-7; D gene: NA; CDR3 DNA: TGTGCCAGCAGCCCCTGGGAGGGGGCACTGGGCGAGCAGTACTTC; CDR3 protein: CASSPWEGALGEQYF
V gene: TRBV4-3; clone size: NA; J gene: TRBJ1-3; D gene: NA; CDR3 DNA: TGCGCCAGCAGCCAAGAGGAAGCGGGAAACACCATATATTTT; CDR3 protein: CASSQEEAGNTIYF
V gene: TRBV7-2; clone size: NA; J gene: TRBJ1-5; D gene: TRBD1; CDR3 DNA: TGTGCCAGCAGCTTAGAGGGACAGGGGAGGCAGCCCCAGCATTTT; CDR3 protein: CASSLEGQGRQPQHF
V gene: TRBV4-3; clone size: NA; J gene: TRBJ2-2; D gene: TRBD2; CDR3 DNA: TGCGCCAGCAGCCAGGGGACTAGCGGCACCGGGGAGCTGTTTTTT; CDR3 protein: CASSQGTSGTGELFF
V gene: TRBV18; clone size: NA; J gene: TRBJ1-1; D gene: NA; CDR3 DNA: TGTGCCAGCTCAGCCTCGAGGGACACTGAAGCTTTCTTT; CDR3 protein: CASSASRDTEAFF
V gene: TRBV7-2; clone size: NA; J gene: TRBJ1-2; D gene: NA; CDR3 DNA: TGTGCCAGCAGCTTAGTCCCGGGCGAGGGAAACTATGGCTACACCTTC; CDR3 protein: CASSLVPGEGNYGYTF
V gene: TRBV28; clone size: NA; J gene: TRBJ1-4; D gene: TRBD1; CDR3 DNA: TGTGCCAGCAGTCCCAGACAGGGGGTTCGGGAAAAACTGTTTTTT; CDR3 protein: CASSPRQGVREKLFF
V gene: TRBV27; clone size: once; J gene: TRBJ2-3; D gene: NA; CDR3 DNA: TGTGCCAGCAGTTCAACGCACGGAAGCACAGATACGCAGTATTTT; CDR3 protein: CASSSTHGSTDTQYF
V gene: TRBV28; clone size: NA; J gene: TRBJ2-3; D gene: NA; CDR3 DNA: TGTGCCAGCAGTTGGGCAGGCACAGATACGCAGTATTTT; CDR3 protein: CASSWAGTDTQYF
V gene: TRBV5-1; clone size: NA; J gene: TRBJ1-4; D gene: NA; CDR3 DNA: TGCGCCAGCAGCTTGAACAAACCAAATGAAAAACTGTTTTTT; CDR3 protein: CASSLNKPNEKLFF
V gene: TRBV7-9; clone size: once; J gene: TRBJ2-1; D gene: NA; CDR3 DNA: TGTGCCAGCAGCCAAGCCAGCGGCCAACCGAACAATGAGCAGTTCTTC; CDR3 protein: CASSQASGQPNNEQFF
V gene: TRBV6-5; clone size: NA; J gene: TRBJ2-7; D gene: NA; CDR3 DNA: TGTGCCAGCAGTTACTCGAAGGCTAGGGCCTACGAGCAGTACTTC; CDR3 protein: CASSYSKARAYEQYF
V gene: TRBV5-6; clone size: NA; J gene: TRBJ2-5; D gene: TRBD2; CDR3 DNA: TGTGCCAGCAGCTTGGCTGCTAGCGGGAGAGGAGAGACCCAGTACTTC; CDR3 protein: CASSLAASGRGETQYF
V gene: TRBV29-1; clone size: NA; J gene: TRBJ2-5; D gene: TRBD1; CDR3 DNA: TGCAGCGTCCGCACCGGACAGGGGATCTTGGGCCAAGAGACCCAGTACTTC; CDR3 protein: CSVRTGQGILGQETQYF
V gene: TRBV5-1; clone size: NA; J gene: TRBJ2-2; D gene: NA; CDR3 DNA: TGCGCCAGCAGCTTGGGTGGGAACACCGGGGAGCTGTTTTTT; CDR3 protein: CASSLGGNTGELFF
V gene: TRBV10-3; clone size: NA; J gene: TRBJ1-1; D gene: NA; CDR3 DNA: TGTGCCATCAGTGCCCAGGGGCCTGAAGCTTTCTTT; CDR3 protein: CAISAQGPEAFF
V gene: TRBV7-2; clone size: NA; J gene: TRBJ2-1; D gene: NA; CDR3 DNA: TGTGCCAGCAGCTCTTTTCGAGGGCCGGGGGAGCAGTTCTTC; CDR3 protein: CASSSFRGPGEQFF
V gene: TRBV11-1; clone size: NA; J gene: TRBJ1-5; D gene: NA; CDR3 DNA: TGTGCCAGCAGCCTAGATGGTGCAGGGTCGGTGCCCCAGCATTTT; CDR3 protein: CASSLDGAGSVPQHF
V gene: TRBV11-3; clone size: NA; J gene: TRBJ2-5; D gene: TRBD2; CDR3 DNA: TGTGCCAGCAGCGCCAGGAAAGCGGGAGGGACGGAGACCCAGTACTTC; CDR3 protein: CASSARKAGGTETQYF
V gene: TRBV19; clone size: NA; J gene: TRBJ1-2; D gene: NA; CDR3 DNA: TGTGCCAGTAGTACGACTGGGGGCTCCGGTAACTATGGCTACACCTTC; CDR3 protein: CASSTTGGSGNYGYTF
V gene: TRBV5-1; clone size: NA; J gene: TRBJ2-1; D gene: NA; CDR3 DNA: TGCGCCAGCTCCTCCTACAATGAGCAGTTCTTC; CDR3 protein: CASSSYNEQFF
V gene: TRBV7-3; clone size: NA; J gene: TRBJ2-3; D gene: NA; CDR3 DNA: TGTGCCAGCAGCTTAACGAGAGCAGATACGCAGTATTTT; CDR3 protein: CASSLTRADTQYF
V gene: TRBV28; clone size: NA; J gene: TRBJ2-6; D gene: NA; CDR3 DNA: TGTGCCAGCCAAACCCCGGCCACTGGGGCCAACGTCCTGACTTTC; CDR3 protein: CASQTPATGANVLTF
V gene: TRBV19; clone size: NA; J gene: TRBJ1-2; D gene: NA; CDR3 DNA: TGTGCCAGTAGTATACAAAGTCCCGGGGGGGGCTACACCTTC; CDR3 protein: CASSIQSPGGGYTF
V gene: TRBV7-8; clone size: once; J gene: TRBJ2-7; D gene: NA; CDR3 DNA: TGTGCCAGCAGGCCAAGGGGAGCCTACGAGCAGTACTTC; CDR3 protein: CASRPRGAYEQYF
V gene: TRBV10-3; clone size: NA; J gene: TRBJ2-1; D gene: TRBD1; CDR3 DNA: TGTGCCATCAGTGACCGTGGACAGGGCGACAATGAGCAGTTCTTC; CDR3 protein: CAISDRGQGDNEQFF
V gene: TRBV7-9; clone size: NA; J gene: TRBJ2-7; D gene: NA; CDR3 DNA: TGTGCCAGCAGCGGTGCTAGCGTCTCCTACGAGCAGTACTTC; CDR3 protein: CASSGASVSYEQYF
V gene: TRBV7-2; clone size: NA; J gene: TRBJ1-1; D gene: NA; CDR3 DNA: TGTGCCAGCAGCTCCTCGGGACGGTTGAACACTGAAGCTTTCTTT; CDR3 protein: CASSSSGRLNTEAFF
V gene: TRBV21-1; clone size: NA; J gene: TRBJ1-5; D gene: NA; CDR3 DNA: TGTGCCAGCAGCAAAGTTGGGGAACAGCCCCAGCATTTT; CDR3 protein: CASSKVGEQPQHF
V gene: TRBV5-1; clone size: NA; J gene: TRBJ2-5; D gene: NA; CDR3 DNA: TGCGCCAGCAGCCCTGGACAAAAGAACCAAGAGACCCAGTACTTC; CDR3 protein: CASSPGQKNQETQYF
V gene: TRBV18; clone size: NA; J gene: TRBJ2-1; D gene: TRBD1; CDR3 DNA: TGTGCCAGCTCGCCCACTTGGGGGACAGGGGAGTACAATGAGCAGTTCTTC; CDR3 protein: CASSPTWGTGEYNEQFF
V gene: TRBV2; clone size: NA; J gene: TRBJ1-4; D gene: NA; CDR3 DNA: TGTGCCAGCAGAGAATGGGGGGGCACTTATGAAAAACTGTTTTTT; CDR3 protein: CASREWGGTYEKLFF
V gene: TRBV20-1; clone size: NA; J gene: TRBJ2-1; D gene: NA; CDR3 DNA: TGCAGTGCTAAATGGGCCCATGAGCAGTTCTTC; CDR3 protein: CSAKWAHEQFF
V gene: TRBV28; clone size: NA; J gene: TRBJ2-3; D gene: NA; CDR3 DNA: TGTGCCAGCAGTTCAGAGACGCAGTATTTT; CDR3 protein: CASSSETQYF
V gene: TRBV7-2; clone size: NA; J gene: TRBJ2-1; D gene: NA; CDR3 DNA: TGTGCCAGCAGCTTAGATACTGAGCAGTTCTTC; CDR3 protein: CASSLDTEQFF
V gene: TRBV7-2; clone size: NA; J gene: TRBJ2-1; D gene: TRBD2; CDR3 DNA: TGTGCCAGCAACCCGACTAGCCTGACAGTATACAATGAGCAGTTCTTC; CDR3 protein: CASNPTSLTVYNEQFF
V gene: TRBV7-8; clone size: NA; J gene: TRBJ2-7; D gene: TRBD2; CDR3 DNA: TGTGCCAGCAGCTTAGGTCTAGCGGGGAGGCTTGCCGAGCAGTACTTC; CDR3 protein: CASSLGLAGRLAEQYF
V gene: TRBV6-1; clone size: NA; J gene: TRBJ1-5; D gene: NA; CDR3 DNA: TGTGCCAGCAGCGAAACCACCCGGCCCCAGCATTTT; CDR3 protein: CASSETTRPQHF